The 17 T cell receptor beta chains in this list originate from one sample, sequenced in a study of response to subunit inactivated influenza vaccine. In TCRdb, the RT-PCR reads were re-called with MiXCR into one record per CDR3 protein. The sample yields some 480,000 distinct CDR3 sequences, approximately 9.9% seen once. Source: PBMCs from blood, taken roughly 48 days after vaccination. The receptors stem from a man aged 50-59 years who received an inactivated influenza vaccine.

This clonotype was found many times. The chain couples TRBV20-1 to TRBJ2-3; TRBD1 matches 12 bases. Germline CDR1 is DFQATT and CDR2 is SNEGSKA (reference sequence). The CDR3 is 15 amino acids. J was trimmed by 4 bases and V by 6 bases; bases with no gene match: 8. CDR3: CSAPPGQGAADTQYF. For the CDR3, the DNA is TGCAGTGCGCCGCCGGGACAGGGGGCGGCAGATACGCAGTATTTT.

This rearrangement joins TRBV20-1 to TRBJ2-1; TRBD2 matches 11 bases. J gave up 5 bases and V 5 bases, and 5 bases lay outside the gene matches. Germline values: CDR1 DFQATT, CDR2 SNEGSKA (reference sequence). This CDR3 has 14 amino acids. This CDR3 is CSAGTSGWDNEQFF. The CDR3 DNA sequence: TGCAGTGCTGGGACTAGCGGATGGGACAATGAGCAGTTCTTC.

The chain employs TRBV7-2 and TRBJ2-1; a weak D match, TRBD1 (6 bases). V was shortened by 4 bases and J by 8 bases, with 18 bases between the two germline ends. CDR1 and CDR2 from the germline V gene are SGHTA and FQGNSA. This CDR3 is 15 amino acids long. DNA for the CDR3: TGTGCCAGCAGCTACCAAACTCTAGGGGGAGATGAGCAGTTCTTC. This sequence encodes CASSYQTLGGDEQFF.

This clonotype was recorded a few times. The gene calls are TRBV7-2 and TRBJ2-5, with D possibly being TRBD2 (6 bases). With 3 bases removed from V and 5 bases from J, the gap between germline ends came to 16 bases. The CDR3 sequence is 15 residues long. CDR1 SGHTA and CDR2 FQGNSA come from the germline V gene. CDR3 in DNA: TGTGCCAGCAGCTTCCTTGGGGGGTTTCTTGAGACCCAGTACTTC. Protein sequence: CASSFLGGFLETQYF.

This clonotype has only a few counts. V usage is TRBV5-1 and J usage is TRBJ2-4; D possibly matches TRBD1 or TRBD2 (5 bases each). The CDR3 extends over 15 amino acids. Trimming took off 4 bases at V and 9 bases at J, with 20 bases between the two ends. The germline gives CDR1 SGHRS, CDR2 YFSETQ. CDR3 loop: CASSMDRDHSGIQYF. The CDR3 DNA reads TGCGCCAGCAGCATGGACCGGGACCATTCGGGCATTCAGTACTTC.

The CDR3 DNA is TGTGCCAGCAGCTCCTCTGGCGGACAGGGTATTTCCTACGAGCAGTACTTC. Protein: CASSSSGGQGISYEQYF. This sequence joins TRBV7-2 and TRBJ2-7; 8 nucleotides align to TRBD1. The V and J ends lost 4 bases and 1 base, in that order; junction bases with no gene match: 12. CDR1 SGHTA and CDR2 FQGNSA come from the germline V gene. This CDR3 is 17 amino acids long.

This sequence joins TRBV12-3 or TRBV12-4 and TRBJ1-4; D is undetermined. The germline V and J ends were trimmed by 1 base and 7 bases, with 10 bases remaining between them. The CDR3 has 14 amino acids. CDR3 loop: CASSLGALGEKLFF. The CDR3 region has the DNA TGTGCCAGCAGTTTAGGGGCCCTAGGTGAAAAACTGTTTTTT.

The sample holds many counts of this clonotype. The chain is built from TRBV12-3 or TRBV12-4 and TRBJ2-1, with 7 bases aligning to TRBD2. The CDR3 runs 14 residues. V trimming: 1 base; J trimming: 6 bases; junction bases outside the gene matches: 3. CDR3 loop: CASSLVRGSNEQFF. As DNA, the CDR3 is TGTGCCAGCAGTTTAGTGCGGGGGTCCAATGAGCAGTTCTTC.

The V call is TRBV7-9, the J call TRBJ2-7; a possible D gene is TRBD1 (6 bases). The CDR3 consists of 15 residues. Germline CDR1 and CDR2: SEHNR and FQNEAQ (reference sequence). Trimming removed 0 bases from V and 3 bases from J, with 12 bases in between. The CDR3 region has the DNA TGTGCCAGCAGCTTAGCGTGGGACATCAACTACGAGCAGTACTTC. Amino acids: CASSLAWDINYEQYF.

The J gene is TRBJ2-7, the V gene TRBV7-2; D possibly corresponds to TRBD2 (6 bases). The CDR3 runs 17 residues. Per germline, CDR1 SGHTA and CDR2 FQGNSA. Trimming took 5 bases from V and 2 from J, leaving 22 bases between them. CDR3 DNA: TGTGCCAGCAGCCCCAACCTAGGGGAGGAGATACCCTACGAGCAGTACTTC. Translating gives CASSPNLGEEIPYEQYF.

This clonotype was observed many times. The J gene is TRBJ2-1, the V gene TRBV29-1; TRBD1 or TRBD2 may be the D gene (5 bases each). This CDR3 is built from 13 residues. Germline CDR1 and CDR2: SQVTM and ANQGSEA. V shed 4 bases and J shed 8 bases, with 15 bases lying between them. The CDR3 DNA reads as TGCAGCGTTGTTCCCGGGGCGTCCGATGAGCAGTTCTTC. This encodes CSVVPGASDEQFF.

The chain recombines TRBV20-1 with TRBJ2-7, with D perhaps matching TRBD1 (5 bases). V lost 6 bases to trimming and J lost 0 bases, with 9 bases between them. CDR1 DFQATT and CDR2 SNEGSKA come from the germline V gene (reference sequence). The CDR3 runs 12 residues. The CDR3 sequence is CSAGRASYEQYF. In DNA form, the CDR3 reads TGCAGTGCGGGCAGGGCCTCCTACGAGCAGTACTTC.

There are many counts of this clonotype. The chain links TRBV12-3 or TRBV12-4 to TRBJ2-7; possible D gene TRBD2, 6 bases. Trimming left V 2 bases short and J 4 bases short, with 9 bases between. The CDR3 is made up of 13 amino acids. The CDR3 loop reads CASSLSGRYEQYF. CDR3 DNA sequence: TGTGCCAGCAGTTTATCGGGGAGGTACGAGCAGTACTTC.

The CDR3, as DNA: TGCAGTGCTAGCTCCTATAATTCACCCCTCCACTTT. It translates to CSASSYNSPLHF. The J gene is TRBJ1-6, the V gene TRBV20-1; unclear D gene. Germline V lookup: CDR1 DFQATT, CDR2 SNEGSKA (reference sequence). Trimming pared 3 bases from V and 0 bases from J, leaving 0 bases between. CDR3 length equals 12 residues.

This clonotype has ten or more counts. The rearrangement links TRBV7-9 to TRBJ1-2; D unclear. The V and J ends lost 1 base and 1 base respectively, with 1 base between them. The CDR3 runs to 12 residues. Per germline, CDR1 SEHNR and CDR2 FQNEAQ (reference sequence). DNA of the CDR3: TGTGCCAGCAGCTTAGATAACTATGGCTACACCTTC. Its protein is CASSLDNYGYTF.

This clonotype was recorded many times. V usage is TRBV10-3 and J usage is TRBJ2-1, with D possibly matching TRBD2 (6 bases). This CDR3 has 14 amino acids. V lost 10 bases and J lost 8, with 21 bases in between. CDR1 is ENHRY, CDR2 SYGVKD, per germline. The CDR3 sequence is CATYNRDSSDEQFF. The CDR3 DNA reads as TGTGCCACTTATAACCGGGACTCCAGCGATGAGCAGTTCTTC.

This chain joins TRBV4-3 and TRBJ2-2; 8 bases fit TRBD1. Germline V CDR1 and CDR2: LGHNA, YSLEER. Trimming removed 2 bases from V and 5 bases from J; junction bases left unmatched: 1. CDR3 size: 14 residues. The CDR3 loop is CASSQWTGTGELFF. CDR3 nucleotide sequence: TGCGCCAGCAGCCAATGGACAGGGACCGGGGAGCTGTTTTTT.